What follows is one T cell receptor beta chain and its context. Relapse after autologous stem cell transplantation occurred in every patient, and brentuximab vedotin exposure varied. The protocol was immunoSEQ multiplex PCR, while the TCRdb copy is restricted to in-frame clones and leaves out a portion. The sample yields 80,000 to 100,000 clones, around nine tenths seen once. This sample stems from a study of PD-1 blockade in classical Hodgkin lymphoma. The sequence derives from a human donor with classical Hodgkin lymphoma. The sample in question was peripheral blood mononuclear cells (PBMCs), obtained at baseline.

CDR3: CASSHGDRRMETQYF. CDR3 nucleotides: TGCGCCAGCAGCCACGGGGACAGGAGAATGGAGACCCAGTACTTC. The V and J genes are TRBV4-1 and TRBJ2-5, with 8 bases fitting TRBD1. Germline loops: CDR1 MGHRA, CDR2 YSYEKL. This CDR3 has 15 residues. V was pared by 3 bases and J by 5 bases, with 8 bases of the junction left unmatched.